The subject of this entry is one T cell receptor (beta chain). The antigen this receptor binds is unknown. The junction does not match germline at one end; this may be a read error. The germline V gene gives CDR1 as MNHEY and CDR2 as SVGAGI. The CDR3 covers 10 residues, taking in both the cysteine and the phenylalanine. Only the CDR3 DNA stays, 30 bases, in frame from base 1. In three donor pairs, further sequencing was done on unstimulated CD8+ naive, CD4+ memory, CD8+ TEMRA, CD4+ naive and CD8+ effector memory subsets. Sorted unstimulated T cells and proliferating T cells recovered from mixed lymphocyte reactions underwent TCRbeta CDR3 sequencing. Fresh whole blood from about 9 HLA-typed healthy donors was used as the source from which PBMCs were isolated. Library preparation used the immunoSEQ multiplex PCR assay. The deep sequencing platform assayed some 98,000 TCR templates per sample. Genomic DNA extracted from sorted T cells was used for TCRbeta CDR3 sequencing. The original pipeline was this. The R programming language was used for clonal analysis of the TCRbeta CDR3 data. Unstimulated samples were compared with post-reaction CFSE-low samples to define alloreactive CD4+ and CD8+ clones. Regulatory or non-regulatory origin was assigned to alloreactive CD4+ clones by matching of sequences to sorted unstimulated Treg and non-Treg repertoires. Here the immuneACCESS table is served through TCRdb, limited to in-frame sequences with V and J called. Missing clones are a known gap in these copies; in checked studies unresolved V genes cover under half, and the rest lacks a known reason. V and J calls and clone size are those listed in that table; D and trimming were worked out from the DNA. The sample table records about 91,000 clones; roughly 96% of these occur just once. 0.031% of the sample rests with the top ten.

The source of the sample is a study of siplizumab effects on memory and regulatory T cells (dated by TCRdb to the late 2010s). About the study as a whole: The study examined how the anti-CD2 antibody siplizumab affects alloreactive T-cell subsets in allogeneic mixed lymphocyte reactions built from human PBMCs.

Results and caveats for the whole study, not just this receptor: Whether proliferating Tregs from siplizumab cultures actually had suppressive function was not functionally confirmed. In reactions with siplizumab, an average of 68.8% of mappable alloreactive CD4+ clones were Treg-derived, compared with around 30% in control reactions. Because sequences at frequencies below about 10^-5 were poorly captured, only a minor fraction of alloreactive clones could be mapped back to unstimulated subsets. About 80-96% of proliferating CD4+ or CD8+ clones could not be given a naive or memory phenotype. The cumulative frequency of alloreactive sequences that could be traced back to unstimulated CD4+ memory T cells was significantly reduced by siplizumab. Unstimulated naive T cells appeared to be more diverse than memory T cells, and naive cells seemed to make a substantial contribution to the alloresponse.

The source of this sequence is a human donor in good health. The sequencing sample was made of naive CD4+ T cells sorted from blood. Taken with the paper, the label for cell subset or site translates to: unstimulated naive T cells. This chain joins TRBV6-5 to TRBJ1-2; the D gene cannot be resolved reliably. The DNA sequence is TGTGCCAGCAGTGACTCACGTTACACCTTC. Translated, it gives CASSDSRYTF.